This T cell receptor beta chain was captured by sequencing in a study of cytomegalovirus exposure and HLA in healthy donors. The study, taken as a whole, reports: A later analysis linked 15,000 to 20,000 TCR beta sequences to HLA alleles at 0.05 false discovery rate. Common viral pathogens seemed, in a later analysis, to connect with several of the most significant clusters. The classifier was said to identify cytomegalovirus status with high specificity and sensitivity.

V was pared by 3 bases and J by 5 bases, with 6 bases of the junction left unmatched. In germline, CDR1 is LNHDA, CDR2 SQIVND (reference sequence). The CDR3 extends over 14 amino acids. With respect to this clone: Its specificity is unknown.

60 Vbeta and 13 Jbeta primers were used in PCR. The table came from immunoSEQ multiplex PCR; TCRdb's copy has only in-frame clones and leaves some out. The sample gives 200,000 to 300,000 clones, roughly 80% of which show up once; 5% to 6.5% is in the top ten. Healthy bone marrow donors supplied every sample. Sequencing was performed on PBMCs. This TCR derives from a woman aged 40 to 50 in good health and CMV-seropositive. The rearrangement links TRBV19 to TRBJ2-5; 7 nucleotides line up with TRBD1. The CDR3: CASSITGAAETQYF. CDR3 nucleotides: TGTGCCAGTAGTATTACAGGGGCTGCGGAGACCCAGTACTTC.